A single sample is the source of the 14 T cell receptor beta chains below, sequenced in a study of T cell repertoires in cytomegalovirus infection. Each CDR3 protein is one row after TCRdb ran MiXCR on the reads. The sample includes around 530,000 distinct CDR3 sequences, about 25% of them seen just once. Source material: PBMCs. These receptors came from a human donor in good health (CMV status not recorded). Some clones in this sample may be carry-over from other donors' samples.

This chain uses TRBV19 with TRBJ2-2, with 7 bases matching TRBD2. The V segment lost 6 bases and the J segment 3 bases; nucleotides outside the gene matches: 10. The germline V gene has CDR1 LNHDA and CDR2 SQIVND (reference sequence). CDR3 length equals 16 residues. Here the CDR3 reads CASRGTTPIYTGELFF. CDR3 nucleotide sequence: TGTGCCAGTAGAGGGACTACACCAATCTACACCGGGGAGCTGTTTTTT.

This sequence joins TRBV12-3 or TRBV12-4 and TRBJ2-2, with D perhaps matching TRBD2 (6 bases). The CDR3 extends over 14 amino acids. V lost 3 bases and J 4 bases, leaving 9 bases between the germline ends. CDR3 bases: TGTGCCAGCAGTTTTGCGGGACCCACCGGGGAGCTGTTTTTT. This gives the protein CASSFAGPTGELFF.

This clonotype has a single count. The rearrangement joins TRBV29-1 to TRBJ2-1, with D possibly being TRBD2 (5 bases). The CDR3 is 12 amino acids. The ends were cut back, 8 bases at V and 4 bases at J, with 12 bases in the middle. Germline V gene data show CDR1 as SQVTM and CDR2 as ANQGSEA. CDR3 nucleotides: TGCAGCCCCCGGACTTCTTACAATGAGCAGTTCTTC. This translates into CSPRTSYNEQFF.

This clonotype was detected a few times. The chain combines TRBV23-1 with TRBJ2-4, with 8 nucleotides matching TRBD1. TRBV23-1 is an ORF; its function is uncertain. This CDR3 spans 16 amino acids. V shed 6 bases, J shed 1 base, and the junction held 8 bases outside the gene matches. CDR3 nucleotide sequence: TGCGCCAGCAGACTTGACAGGGGAAAGGCCAAAAACATTCAGTACTTC. It is translated as CASRLDRGKAKNIQYF.

This clonotype has only a few counts. The chain has TRBV28 and TRBJ1-4; TRBD1 is a possible D gene (5 bases). This CDR3 comprises 18 residues. The V gene's germline CDR1 is MDHEN and CDR2 SYDVKM. V lost 3 bases to trimming and J lost 11 bases, with 28 bases between them. CDR3 bases: TGTGCCAGCAGTTTTCCCTCGTCCGGGACCCGAAGGGCCGAGAAACTGTTTTTT. It specifies CASSFPSSGTRRAEKLFF.

This clonotype was recorded many times. V is TRBV7-2 and J is TRBJ1-2, with 7 bases that match TRBD1. This CDR3 spans 12 amino acids. J gave up 8 bases and V 5 bases, and 5 bases lay outside the gene matches. The V gene's germline CDR1 is SGHTA and CDR2 FQGNSA. Here the CDR3 DNA reads TGTGCCAGCAGCCCCGACAGGGCCGGCTACACCTTC. It specifies CASSPDRAGYTF.

This clonotype was counted ten times or more. The V and J genes are TRBV7-8 and TRBJ1-4; maybe TRBD1 (6 bases). Trimming took off 1 base at V and 7 bases at J, with 13 bases between the two ends. CDR3 length equals 15 residues. Germline V lookup: CDR1 SGHVS, CDR2 FQNEAQ. CDR3: CASSLVLDSFEKLFF. The CDR3, as DNA: TGTGCCAGCAGCTTAGTCCTGGACAGTTTTGAAAAACTGTTTTTT.

This clonotype was detected a few times. The V call is TRBV19, the J call TRBJ2-7, with 9 positions matching TRBD2. Germline trimming cut 3 bases from V and 7 bases from J; bases unmatched to any gene: 10. Germline CDR1 is LNHDA and CDR2 is SQIVND (reference sequence). The CDR3 is made up of 15 amino acids. CDR3 amino acids: CASSILAGTAGEQYF. The CDR3 DNA reads as TGTGCCAGTAGTATCCTAGCGGGAACCGCGGGGGAGCAGTACTTC.

The chain employs TRBV11-2 and TRBJ2-1; D is uncertain. Looked up from germline, CDR1 is SGHAT and CDR2 is FQNNGV. V lost 2 bases, J lost 9 bases, and 14 bases lay in between. The CDR3 loop spans 14 amino acids. The CDR3: CASSLSRAHGEQFF. As DNA, the CDR3 is TGTGCCAGCAGCTTATCTCGAGCCCATGGTGAGCAGTTCTTC.

The DNA for the CDR3 is TGTGCCAGCAGTCCCGCAACTGTGTCAGATACGCAGTATTTT. This sequence encodes CASSPATVSDTQYF. This sequence joins TRBV28 and TRBJ2-3; D is ambiguous. In germline, CDR1 is MDHEN, CDR2 SYDVKM. The V gene lost 5 bases and the J gene lost 4 bases, with 13 bases spanning the gap. The CDR3 runs to 14 residues.

The rearrangement uses TRBV4-1 and TRBJ2-5; 10 bases agree with TRBD2. V lost 2 bases, J lost 5 bases, and 8 bases stayed unmatched. CDR1 is MGHRA, CDR2 YSYEKL, per germline. This CDR3 has 16 amino acids. CDR3 sequence (DNA): TGCGCCAGCAGCCAATTCGCGCGAGCGGGGGGGGAGACCCAGTACTTC. Protein: CASSQFARAGGETQYF.

The rearrangement joins TRBV10-3 to TRBJ1-4; 8 bases agree with TRBD1. The germline V gene encodes CDR1 ENHRY and CDR2 SYGVKD. V lost 6 bases and J lost 12; bases outside the gene matches: 12. The CDR3 length is 14 residues. The CDR3 region has the DNA TGTGCCATCAGCAAGAAGACAGGGGAGGGGCAACTGTTTTTT. Translating it yields CAISKKTGEGQLFF.

This clonotype came up a few times. The rearrangement links TRBV20-1 to TRBJ1-5; 8 bases fit TRBD1. CDR1 and CDR2 from the germline V gene are DFQATT and SNEGSKA (reference sequence). With V trimmed by 5 bases and J by 6 bases, 12 bases remained unmatched. The CDR3 has 15 amino acids. CDR3 amino acids: CSAGDDRGQGQPQHF. CDR3 nucleotide sequence: TGCAGTGCTGGGGATGACAGGGGTCAGGGTCAGCCCCAGCATTTT.

The chain has TRBV12-5 and TRBJ2-1; D uncertain. V gave up 5 bases and J gave up 0 bases, with 14 bases separating them. This CDR3 has 16 amino acids. Germline V gene sequence: CDR1 LGHNT, CDR2 FRNRAP. CDR3 DNA sequence: TGTGCTAGTGGTCCGACTCTTTCGAGCTCCTACAATGAGCAGTTCTTC. Encoded protein: CASGPTLSSSYNEQFF.